This T cell receptor (beta chain) was profiled in a study of blood T cells in healthy people across ages. CDR1 is SGHKS and CDR2 is YYEKEE in the germline V gene (reference sequence). V was cut by 4 bases and J by 9 bases, with 26 bases left in between. The length of the CDR3 is 17 residues. This clonotype has a handful of counts. Each sample provided at least 6 micrograms of extracted total RNA. A J-beta primer mix and a sample-barcoded 5' primer were used in a second PCR of about 6 to 12 cycles. One entry per CDR3 protein, called by TCRdb with MiXCR from the 5' RACE reads. Altogether hundreds of thousands of distinct CDR3 sequences are present, around 25% being singletons, with the ten largest covering around 3%. These data were also reused for a study on T cells of mothers and their children.

The sequenced material came from blood. This clonotype was sampled from a boy aged 5-17 years in good health. This rearrangement joins TRBV5-5 to TRBJ2-4; D is perhaps TRBD1 or TRBD2 (5 bases each). The DNA of the CDR3 is TGTGCCAGCAGCCGCTCCGGGGCCGACAAGAGTGGGATCATTCAGTACTTC. This gives the protein CASSRSGADKSGIIQYF.